This TCR beta chain is from a study of long-term antiretroviral therapy in people with HIV. For the study at large: By about a decade, the earliest samples predate the 2015 immediate-ART recommendation. Findings and limits, study-wide: HIV repertoire CDR3 lengths ranged less widely than those of controls.

V lost 0 bases and J lost 5; bases outside the gene matches: 20. CDR3 length: 21 residues. Germline values: CDR1 SGDLS, CDR2 YYNGEE. As for this clone: Its antigen is unidentified.

Runs used v3.0 of the immunoSEQ assay and were done at survey level. Profiled with immunoSEQ multiplex PCR; TCRdb holds only in-frame clones, not every one. Here the sample spans over 15,000 clones, about four fifths being singletons. Source: unsorted PBMCs, taken 0.9 years after starting antiretroviral therapy. The V gene is TRBV9, the J gene TRBJ2-3; 11 bases match TRBD2. The sequence derives from a man between 18 and 35 years old with HIV. The CDR3 DNA is TGTGCCAGCAGCGTAGTCGGATCTAGCGGGGGGTCCCTCGGGCTGGGAGATACGCAGTATTTT. Amino acid sequence: CASSVVGSSGGSLGLGDTQYF.